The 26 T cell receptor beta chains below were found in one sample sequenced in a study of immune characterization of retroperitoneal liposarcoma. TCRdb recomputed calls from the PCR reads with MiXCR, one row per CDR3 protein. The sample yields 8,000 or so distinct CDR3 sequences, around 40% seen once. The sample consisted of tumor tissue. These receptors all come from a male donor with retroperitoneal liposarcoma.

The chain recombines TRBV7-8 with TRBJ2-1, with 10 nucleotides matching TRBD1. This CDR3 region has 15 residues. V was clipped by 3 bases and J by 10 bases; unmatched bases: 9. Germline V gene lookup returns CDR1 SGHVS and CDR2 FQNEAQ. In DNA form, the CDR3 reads TGTGCCAGCAGCTTCCGACAGGGGGCGAACTACGAGCAGTTCTTC. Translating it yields CASSFRQGANYEQFF. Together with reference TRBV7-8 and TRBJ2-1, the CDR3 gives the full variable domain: GAGVSQSPRYKVAKRGQDVALRCDPISGHVSLFWYQQALGQGPEFLTYFQNEAQLDKSGLPSDRFFAERPEGSVSTLKIQRTQQEDSAVYLCASSFRQGANYEQFFGPGTRLTVL.

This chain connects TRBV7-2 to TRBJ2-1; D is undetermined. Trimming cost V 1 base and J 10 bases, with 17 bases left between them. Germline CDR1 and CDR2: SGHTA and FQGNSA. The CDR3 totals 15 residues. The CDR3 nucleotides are TGTGCCAGCAGCTTAGATCGGCGGATCCCGGACGAGCAGTTCTTC. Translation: CASSLDRRIPDEQFF.

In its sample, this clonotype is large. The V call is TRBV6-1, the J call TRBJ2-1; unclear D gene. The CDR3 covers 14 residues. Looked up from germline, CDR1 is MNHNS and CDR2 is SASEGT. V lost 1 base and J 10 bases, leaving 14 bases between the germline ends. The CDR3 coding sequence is TGTGCCAGCAGTGAAGAGTACGGAACCTACGAGCAGTTCTTC. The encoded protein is CASSEEYGTYEQFF.

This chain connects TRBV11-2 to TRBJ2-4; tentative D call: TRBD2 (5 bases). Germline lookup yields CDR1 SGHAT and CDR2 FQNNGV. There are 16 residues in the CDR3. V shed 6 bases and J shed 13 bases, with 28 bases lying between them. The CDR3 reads CASSRRSASSYNEQYF. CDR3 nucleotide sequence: TGTGCCAGCAGTCGCCGTAGCGCCTCCTCCTACAATGAGCAGTACTTC.

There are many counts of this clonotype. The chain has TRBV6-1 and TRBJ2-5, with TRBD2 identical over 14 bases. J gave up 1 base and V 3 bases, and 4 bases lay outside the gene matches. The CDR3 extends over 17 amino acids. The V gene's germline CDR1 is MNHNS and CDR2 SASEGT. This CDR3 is CASSEETSGGVQETQYF. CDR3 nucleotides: TGTGCCAGCAGTGAGGAGACTAGCGGGGGGGTCCAAGAGACCCAGTACTTC.

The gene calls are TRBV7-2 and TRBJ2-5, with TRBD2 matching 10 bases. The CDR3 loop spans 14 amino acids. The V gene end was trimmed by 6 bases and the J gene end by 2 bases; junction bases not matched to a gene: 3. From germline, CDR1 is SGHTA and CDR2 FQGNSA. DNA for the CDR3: TGTGCCAGCAGATTGACTAGCGGGCAAGAGACCCAGTACTTC. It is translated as CASRLTSGQETQYF.

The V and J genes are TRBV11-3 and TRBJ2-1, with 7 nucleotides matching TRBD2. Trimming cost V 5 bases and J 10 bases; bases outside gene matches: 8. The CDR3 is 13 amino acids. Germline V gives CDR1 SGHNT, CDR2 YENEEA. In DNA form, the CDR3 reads TGTGCCAGCAGCGCCGGGATCGGGAGGGAGCAGTTCTTC. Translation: CASSAGIGREQFF.

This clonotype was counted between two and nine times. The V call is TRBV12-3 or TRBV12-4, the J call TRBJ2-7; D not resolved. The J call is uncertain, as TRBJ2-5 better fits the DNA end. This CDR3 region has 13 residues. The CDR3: CASSLRQLETQYF. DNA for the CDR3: TGTGCCAGCAGTTTAAGGCAGCTAGAGACCCAGTACTTC.

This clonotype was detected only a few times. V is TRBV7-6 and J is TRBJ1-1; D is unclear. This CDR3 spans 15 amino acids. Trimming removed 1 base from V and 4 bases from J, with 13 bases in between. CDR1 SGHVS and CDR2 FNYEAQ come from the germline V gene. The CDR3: CASSLDTGEGTEAFF. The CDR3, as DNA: TGTGCCAGCAGCTTAGATACCGGAGAGGGCACTGAAGCTTTCTTT.

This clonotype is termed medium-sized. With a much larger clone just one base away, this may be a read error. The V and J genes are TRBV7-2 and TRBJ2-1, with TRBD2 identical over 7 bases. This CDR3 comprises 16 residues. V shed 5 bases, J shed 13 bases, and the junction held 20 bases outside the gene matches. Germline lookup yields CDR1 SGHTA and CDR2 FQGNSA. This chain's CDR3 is CASSPNLAGGRETQFF. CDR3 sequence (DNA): TGTGCCAGCAGCCCAAATTTAGCGGGTGGGAGGGAGACCCAGTTCTTC.

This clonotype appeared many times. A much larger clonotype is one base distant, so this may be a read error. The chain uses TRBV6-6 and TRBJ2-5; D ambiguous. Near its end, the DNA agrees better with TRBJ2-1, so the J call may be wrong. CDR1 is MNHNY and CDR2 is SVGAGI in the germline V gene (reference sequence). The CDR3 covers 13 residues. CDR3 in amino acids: CASSYDTLETQFF. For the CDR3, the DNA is TGTGCCAGCAGTTACGACACTCTCGAGACCCAGTTCTTC.

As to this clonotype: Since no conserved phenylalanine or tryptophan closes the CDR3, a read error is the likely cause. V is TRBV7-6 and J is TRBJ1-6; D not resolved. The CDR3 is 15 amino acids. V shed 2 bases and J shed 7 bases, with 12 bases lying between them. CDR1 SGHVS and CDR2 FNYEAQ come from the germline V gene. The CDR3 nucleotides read TGTGCCAGCAGCTTATGGGATGGACCCAATTCACCCCTCCACGTT. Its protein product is CASSLWDGPNSPLHV.

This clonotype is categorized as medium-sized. This CDR3 is CASSGRDRQETQYF. The DNA of the CDR3 is TGTGCCAGCAGCGGGAGGGACCGGCAAGAGACCCAGTACTTC. V usage is TRBV7-8 and J usage is TRBJ2-5, with TRBD2 identical over 7 bases. Trimming took 5 bases from V and 2 from J; bases not matched to a gene: 5. The length of the CDR3 is 14 residues. The germline CDR1 and CDR2 sequences are SGHVS and FQNEAQ.

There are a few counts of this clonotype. Written as DNA, the CDR3 is TGTGCCAGCAGTCTCCGGGACAACACAGATACGCAGTATTTT. The encoded protein is CASSLRDNTDTQYF. The V and J genes are TRBV6-1 and TRBJ2-3; D is possibly TRBD1 (6 bases). The CDR3 has 14 residues. Germline-derived CDR1 and CDR2 are MNHNS and SASEGT. Trimming took 5 bases from V and 2 from J, leaving 11 bases between them.

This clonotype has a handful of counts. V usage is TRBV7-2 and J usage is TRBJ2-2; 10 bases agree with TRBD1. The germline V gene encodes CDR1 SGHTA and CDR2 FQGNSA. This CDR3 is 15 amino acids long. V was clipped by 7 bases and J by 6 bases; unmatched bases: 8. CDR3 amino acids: CASIHPTGGAGELFF. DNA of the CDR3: TGTGCCAGCATCCATCCGACAGGGGGCGCCGGGGAGCTGTTTTTT.

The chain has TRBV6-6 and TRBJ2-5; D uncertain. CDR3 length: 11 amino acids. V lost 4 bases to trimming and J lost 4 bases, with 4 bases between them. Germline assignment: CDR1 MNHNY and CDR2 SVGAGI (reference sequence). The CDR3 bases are TGTGCCAGCAGTTCCGGAGAGACCCAGTACTTC. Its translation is CASSSGETQYF.

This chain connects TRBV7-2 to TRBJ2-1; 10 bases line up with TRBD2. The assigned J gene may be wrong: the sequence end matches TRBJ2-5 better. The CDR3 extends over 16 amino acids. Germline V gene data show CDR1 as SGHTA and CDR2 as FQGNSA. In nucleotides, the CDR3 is TGTGCCAGCAGCCCCACGACTAGCGGGTGGGGAGAGACCCAGTACTTC. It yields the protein CASSPTTSGWGETQYF.

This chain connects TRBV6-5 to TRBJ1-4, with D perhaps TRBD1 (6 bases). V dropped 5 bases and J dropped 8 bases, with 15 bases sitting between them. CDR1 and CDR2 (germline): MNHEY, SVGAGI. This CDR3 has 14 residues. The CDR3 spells CASSEGVFEEKLFF. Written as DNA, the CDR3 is TGTGCCAGCAGTGAGGGGGTATTCGAAGAAAAACTGTTTTTT.

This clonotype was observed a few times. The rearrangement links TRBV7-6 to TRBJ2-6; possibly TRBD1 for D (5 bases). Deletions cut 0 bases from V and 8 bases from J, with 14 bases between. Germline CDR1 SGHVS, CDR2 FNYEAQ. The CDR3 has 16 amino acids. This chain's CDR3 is CASSLAAGQLTNVLTF. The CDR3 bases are TGTGCCAGCAGCTTAGCGGCAGGGCAGTTGACCAACGTCCTGACTTTC.

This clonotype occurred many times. This CDR3 reads CATNPGLFYEQYF. For the CDR3, the DNA is TGTGCCACAAACCCGGGACTGTTCTACGAGCAGTACTTC. J is TRBJ2-5 and V is TRBV6-1; D is possibly TRBD2 (6 bases). The DNA end lines up better with TRBJ2-7; the J call may be wrong. The CDR3 extends over 13 amino acids. CDR1 MNHNS and CDR2 SASEGT come from the germline V gene.

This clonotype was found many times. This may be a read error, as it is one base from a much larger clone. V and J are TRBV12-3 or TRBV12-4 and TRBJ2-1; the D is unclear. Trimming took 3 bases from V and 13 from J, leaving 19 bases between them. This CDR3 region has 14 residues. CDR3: CASSFWCSEETQFF. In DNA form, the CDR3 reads TGTGCCAGCAGTTTTTGGTGTAGTGAAGAGACCCAGTTCTTC.

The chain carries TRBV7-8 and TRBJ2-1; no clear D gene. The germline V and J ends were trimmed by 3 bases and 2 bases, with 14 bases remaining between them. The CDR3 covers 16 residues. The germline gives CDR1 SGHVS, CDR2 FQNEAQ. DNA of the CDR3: TGTGCCAGCAGCTTGAAGAATCGAAGGGCCTACAATGAGCAGTTCTTC. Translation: CASSLKNRRAYNEQFF.

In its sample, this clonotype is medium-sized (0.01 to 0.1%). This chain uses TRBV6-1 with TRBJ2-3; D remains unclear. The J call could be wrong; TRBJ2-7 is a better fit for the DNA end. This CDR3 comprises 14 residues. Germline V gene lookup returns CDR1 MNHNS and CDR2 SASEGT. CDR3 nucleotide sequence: TGTGCCAGCAGTGAAGCGTGGGGTCCCCACGAGCAGTACTTC. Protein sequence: CASSEAWGPHEQYF.

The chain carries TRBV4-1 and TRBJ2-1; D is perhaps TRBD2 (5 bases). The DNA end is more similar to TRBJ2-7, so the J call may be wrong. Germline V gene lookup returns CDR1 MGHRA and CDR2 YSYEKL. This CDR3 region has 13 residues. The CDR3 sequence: CASSQGGPYEQYF. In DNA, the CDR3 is TGCGCCAGCAGCCAAGGAGGGCCCTACGAGCAGTACTTC.

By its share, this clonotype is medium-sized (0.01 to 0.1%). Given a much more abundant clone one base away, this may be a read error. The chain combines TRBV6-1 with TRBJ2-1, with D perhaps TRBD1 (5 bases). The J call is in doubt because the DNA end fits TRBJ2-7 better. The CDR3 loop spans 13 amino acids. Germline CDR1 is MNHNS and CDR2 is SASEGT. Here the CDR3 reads CASSDTQGTEQYF. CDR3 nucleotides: TGTGCCAGCAGTGACACTCAGGGAACTGAGCAGTACTTC.

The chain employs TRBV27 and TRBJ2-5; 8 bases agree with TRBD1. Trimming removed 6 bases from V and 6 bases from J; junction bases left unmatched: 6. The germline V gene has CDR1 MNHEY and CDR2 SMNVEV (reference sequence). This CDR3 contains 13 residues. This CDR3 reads CASRVTGVKTQYF. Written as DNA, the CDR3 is TGTGCCAGCAGGGTGACAGGGGTGAAGACCCAGTACTTC.